This entry features one T cell receptor beta chain sequence. Its target is not known. This entry is derived from a study of T cell clones after liver transplantation. Overall study context: Post-transplant blood was tracked for graft-donor-reactive T cell clones identified in a pre-transplant mixed lymphocyte reaction. Standard immunosuppression, with no induction, continued until 12-24 months after transplant. At least one year of complete immunosuppression withdrawal without enzymes over twice normal defined tolerance. Study observations and caveats: A significant post-transplant drop in circulating graft-donor-reactive CD4 TCRbeta sequences occurred in most of the 8 subjects.

Only in-frame clones appear in the TCRdb table, and some are missing; sequencing was by immunoSEQ multiplex PCR. The table lists tens of thousands of clones, 71% of them singletons. Germline V CDR1 and CDR2: MGHRA, YSYEKL. The CDR3 runs 15 residues. J lost 3 bases, V lost 6 bases, and 7 bases had no gene match. The source of this sequence is a human donor who received a liver transplant. Sequenced here: CD4+ T cells from blood, sampled before liver transplant. The rearrangement joins TRBV4-1 to TRBJ2-3; 9 bases agree with TRBD2. The CDR3 sequence is CASSPLAGITDTQYF. The DNA for the CDR3 is TGCGCCAGCAGTCCGCTAGCGGGGATTACAGATACGCAGTATTTT.